Here is one T cell receptor beta chain with its context. The protocol was immunoSEQ multiplex PCR, while the TCRdb copy is restricted to in-frame clones and leaves out a portion. The data show approximately 580,000 clones, approximately 80% seen once. This specimen belongs to a study of shared T cell receptors in the human thymus. This CDR3 has 13 amino acids. V lost 2 bases to trimming and J lost 3 bases, with 6 bases between them. CDR1 is SGHNT, CDR2 YENEEA, per germline. This same sample was also taken into another study, of human thymus T cells. That source reports: Obtained as resections during corrective heart surgery, the thymus tissue was then studied. Thymic and blood repertoires appeared to show biased V and J gene usage.

The source is a boy under two years old with a congenital heart defect. The chain links TRBV11-3 to TRBJ2-3; possible D gene TRBD1, 5 bases. Sequencing was done on a sample of thymocytes. CDR3 amino acids: CASSLSGTDTQYF. DNA of the CDR3: TGTGCCAGCAGCTTATCAGGGACAGATACGCAGTATTTT. The whole variable domain, remainder taken from reference TRBV11-3 and TRBJ2-3, is EAGVVQSPRYKIIEKKQPVAFWCNPISGHNTLYWYLQNLGQGPELLIRYENEEAVDDSQLPKDRFSAERLKGVDSTLKIQPAELGDSAVYLCASSLSGTDTQYFGPGTRLTVL.